Listed here are 25 T cell receptor beta chains from one sample, sequenced in a study of control samples from healthy donors and cancer patients. Produced via immunoSEQ multiplex PCR; TCRdb's table is partial and in-frame only. The table records about 53,000 clones, around 90% of them present only once. Sample: PBMCs. These receptor sequences come from a man aged 60 to 75 with head and neck cancer.

By frequency in the sample, this clone is medium-sized (0.01 to 0.1%). The chain uses TRBV15 and TRBJ2-7, with 10 bases identical to TRBD2. This CDR3 has 18 amino acids. From germline, CDR1 is LNHNV and CDR2 YYDKDF (reference sequence). V trimming: 6 bases; J trimming: 3 bases; junction bases outside the gene matches: 17. The CDR3 nucleotides read TGTGCCACCAGACAGACAGGGCCCCTAGCGGGAGAAATCTACGAGCAGTACTTC. Its protein is CATRQTGPLAGEIYEQYF.

In this sample, this clone turned up once. This chain joins TRBV6-6 and TRBJ1-4; 8 nucleotides agree with TRBD1. J lost 6 bases, V lost 7 bases, and 4 bases had no gene match. CDR1 and CDR2 (germline): MNHNY, SVGAGI (reference sequence). The CDR3 is 13 residues long. CDR3 sequence reads: CASNTGGDEKLFF. The CDR3 DNA sequence: TGTGCCAGCAATACAGGGGGGGATGAAAAACTGTTTTTT.

The chain recombines TRBV6-2 or TRBV6-3 with TRBJ2-7, with no clear D. Trimming stripped 0 bases from V and 0 bases from J, with 9 bases between. The CDR3 extends over 15 amino acids. Germline lookup yields CDR1 MNHEY and CDR2 SVGEGT. The CDR3 DNA reads as TGTGCCAGCAGTTACTCGCCGTTAGGCTCCTACGAGCAGTACTTC. It yields the protein CASSYSPLGSYEQYF.

This chain connects TRBV28 to TRBJ1-3; no definite D call. The V gene's germline CDR1 is MDHEN and CDR2 SYDVKM. V was pared by 3 bases and J by 4 bases, with 13 bases between. This CDR3 is built from 15 residues. In DNA form, the CDR3 reads TGTGCCAGCAGTTTTGGGCAGGTCATAGGAAACACCATATATTTT. Amino acid sequence: CASSFGQVIGNTIYF.

This clone was counted once. This rearrangement joins TRBV29-1 to TRBJ2-7, with D tentatively TRBD1 (5 bases). Trimming stripped 7 bases from V and 5 bases from J, with 15 bases between. The CDR3 is 12 amino acids. The V gene's germline CDR1 is SQVTM and CDR2 ANQGSEA. DNA for the CDR3: TGCAGCGCCAAGGGGCCAGGGAACGAGCAGTACTTC. This translates into CSAKGPGNEQYF.

The J gene is TRBJ1-2, the V gene TRBV5-1; the D is unclear. The CDR3 loop spans 14 amino acids. Germline-derived CDR1 and CDR2 are SGHRS and YFSETQ. The V gene lost 0 bases and the J gene lost 6 bases, with 12 bases spanning the gap. Here the CDR3 DNA reads TGCGCCAGCAGCTTGGGGACGCAGAGTGATGGCTACACCTTC. It is translated as CASSLGTQSDGYTF.

This rearrangement joins TRBV30 to TRBJ2-2; TRBD1 aligns across 11 bases. The CDR3 covers 17 residues. The V gene's germline CDR1 is GTSNPN and CDR2 SVGIG (reference sequence). The V and J ends lost 4 bases and 4 bases, in that order; junction bases with no gene match: 11. The CDR3 DNA sequence: TGTGCCTGGATTGGGACAGGGGGTCTATGGGCCACCGGGGAGCTGTTTTTT. Its protein product is CAWIGTGGLWATGELFF.

The chain has TRBV30 and TRBJ2-3; D is ambiguous. This CDR3 spans 14 amino acids. With 0 bases removed from V and 0 bases from J, the gap between germline ends came to 7 bases. Germline V gene lookup returns CDR1 GTSNPN and CDR2 SVGIG (reference sequence). CDR3 sequence (DNA): TGTGCCTGGAGTGTAATCTCTAGCACAGATACGCAGTATTTT. It codes for CAWSVISSTDTQYF.

The J gene is TRBJ2-2, the V gene TRBV6-5; D might be TRBD1 (5 bases). V lost 5 bases and J lost 2, with 12 bases in between. In germline, CDR1 is MNHEY, CDR2 SVGAGI. The CDR3 spans 15 residues. The DNA of the CDR3 is TGTGCCAGCAGTCCCCAGGGTACCAACACCGGGGAGCTGTTTTTT. Its translation: CASSPQGTNTGELFF.

The chain has TRBV6-5 and TRBJ2-1, with TRBD1 identical over 7 bases. The CDR3 is made up of 14 amino acids. Unmatched junction bases numbered 6, after V lost 9 bases and J lost 1 base. Germline V gene data show CDR1 as MNHEY and CDR2 as SVGAGI. CDR3 in DNA: TGTGCCAGTTCAAAGGGACAGTCCTACAATGAGCAGTTCTTC. Protein sequence: CASSKGQSYNEQFF.

The chain is built from TRBV28 and TRBJ2-1; perhaps TRBD1 as D (6 bases). This CDR3 is 13 amino acids long. Trimming shortened V by 2 bases and J by 9 bases, and 11 bases separated the two germline ends. The germline gives CDR1 MDHEN, CDR2 SYDVKM. This CDR3 reads CASSLPGTSEQFF. For the CDR3, the DNA is TGTGCCAGCAGTTTACCCGGGACAAGTGAGCAGTTCTTC.

The chain has TRBV28 and TRBJ1-5; the D is unclear. Per germline, CDR1 MDHEN and CDR2 SYDVKM. The CDR3 has 13 amino acids. Trimming stripped 4 bases from V and 1 base from J, with 5 bases between. CDR3: CASSSTSNQPQHF. The CDR3 bases are TGTGCCAGCAGTTCGACGAGCAATCAGCCCCAGCATTTT.

This clone was recorded a few times. This CDR3 is CASSPVPGPNSPLHF. The DNA of the CDR3 is TGTGCCAGCAGCCCTGTACCGGGACCGAATTCACCCCTCCACTTT. J is TRBJ1-6 and V is TRBV3-1 (or the pseudogene TRBV3-2); D is perhaps TRBD1 (5 bases). Trimming stripped 4 bases from V and 7 bases from J, with 14 bases between. CDR1 is LGHDT, CDR2 YNNKEL, per germline (reference sequence). The CDR3 spans 15 residues.

This clone turned up a few times. V gene TRBV19 combines with J gene TRBJ2-1; 11 nucleotides line up with TRBD1. J lost 8 bases, V lost 4 bases, and 10 bases had no gene match. In germline, CDR1 is LNHDA, CDR2 SQIVND (reference sequence). The CDR3 runs 16 residues. The CDR3 DNA is TGTGCCAGTAGTACCACAGGACAGGGGGCAATAGATGAGCAGTTCTTC. Translated, it gives CASSTTGQGAIDEQFF.

The J gene is TRBJ2-3, the V gene TRBV18, with a weak D call TRBD2 (7 bases). CDR1 is KGHSH and CDR2 is LQKENI in the germline V gene. V lost 0 bases and J 5 bases, leaving 12 bases between the germline ends. The CDR3 is 15 residues long. The CDR3 nucleotides read TGTGCCAGCTCACCACCTTTAAGGGGGGGAGATACGCAGTATTTT. It is translated as CASSPPLRGGDTQYF.

The chain joins TRBV19 to TRBJ1-6; perhaps TRBD1 as D (6 bases). V lost 2 bases and J lost 5, with 7 bases in between. CDR3 size: 14 residues. The germline V gene has CDR1 LNHDA and CDR2 SQIVND (reference sequence). The CDR3 loop reads CASSIRQDNSPLHF. CDR3 nucleotides: TGTGCCAGTAGTATAAGACAGGATAATTCACCCCTCCACTTT.

This clone was counted a few times. V and J are TRBV6-1 and TRBJ2-7; unclear D gene. Germline assignment: CDR1 MNHNS and CDR2 SASEGT. V lost 3 bases, J lost 2 bases, and 11 bases lay in between. This CDR3 has 14 amino acids. The CDR3, as DNA: TGTGCCAGCAGTGACGGTGTCAGACCCTACGAGCAGTACTTC. It specifies CASSDGVRPYEQYF.

This chain links TRBV6-5 with TRBJ2-5; D is uncertain. Germline V gives CDR1 MNHEY, CDR2 SVGAGI. Trimming shortened V by 6 bases and J by 1 base, and 9 bases separated the two germline ends. The CDR3 extends over 13 amino acids. This CDR3 reads CASRGYSQETQYF. CDR3 coding DNA: TGTGCCAGCAGGGGGTACAGCCAAGAGACCCAGTACTTC.

The CDR3 reads CASSLVGRGWNEQFF. For the CDR3, the DNA is TGTGCCAGCAGTTTAGTTGGCAGGGGGTGGAATGAGCAGTTCTTC. The chain has TRBV27 and TRBJ2-1, with TRBD1 identical over 7 bases. Germline CDR1 is MNHEY and CDR2 is SMNVEV (reference sequence). Trimming cost V 2 bases and J 7 bases; bases outside gene matches: 8. The CDR3 extends over 15 amino acids.

The V call is TRBV6-6, the J call TRBJ2-7; D is unresolved. V was clipped by 5 bases and J by 0 bases, with 14 bases between them. Germline CDR1 is MNHNY and CDR2 is SVGAGI (reference sequence). This CDR3 is 15 amino acids long. Written as DNA, the CDR3 is TGTGCCAGCAGTCGAGGCGAAATGAGCTCCTACGAGCAGTACTTC. Its protein is CASSRGEMSSYEQYF.

This clone was seen once. The chain employs TRBV5-1 and TRBJ1-1; TRBD1 might be the D (5 bases). CDR3 length: 15 amino acids. Trimming left V 1 base short and J 5 bases short, with 15 bases between. Germline values: CDR1 SGHRS, CDR2 YFSETQ. The CDR3 is CASSLRAPGGTEAFF. DNA of the CDR3: TGCGCCAGCAGCTTGCGGGCCCCCGGGGGAACTGAAGCTTTCTTT.

This clone was seen a few times. The rearrangement links TRBV29-1 to TRBJ2-1, with D possibly being TRBD1 or TRBD2 (6 bases each). With 5 bases removed from V and 6 bases from J, the gap between germline ends came to 17 bases. The CDR3 runs to 14 residues. Germline V gene lookup returns CDR1 SQVTM and CDR2 ANQGSEA. CDR3 sequence: CSVLMGGRGNEQFF. The CDR3 nucleotides read TGCAGCGTTCTAATGGGGGGCAGGGGCAATGAGCAGTTCTTC.

The V call is TRBV2, the J call TRBJ2-1; D gene uncertain. Per germline, CDR1 SNHLY and CDR2 FYNNEI. This CDR3 comprises 12 residues. The V gene lost 4 bases and the J gene lost 5 bases, with 6 bases spanning the gap. The CDR3 DNA sequence: TGTGCCAGCAGTGCTAGAAACAATGAGCAGTTCTTC. Its protein product is CASSARNNEQFF.

This CDR3 is CASSLDLTGKASYEQYF. CDR3 coding DNA: TGCGCCAGCAGCTTGGATCTAACCGGGAAGGCCTCCTACGAGCAGTACTTC. The V and J genes are TRBV5-1 and TRBJ2-7, with a weak D call TRBD2 (5 bases). Per germline, CDR1 SGHRS and CDR2 YFSETQ. The CDR3 loop spans 17 amino acids. Trimming took off 0 bases at V and 0 bases at J, with 16 bases between the two ends.

The chain recombines TRBV7-2 with TRBJ2-5, with D possibly being TRBD1 (6 bases). CDR1 and CDR2 (germline): SGHTA, FQGNSA. There are 13 residues in the CDR3. Trimming shortened V by 5 bases and J by 2 bases, and 9 bases separated the two germline ends. The CDR3 reads CASSRTDQETQYF. CDR3 in DNA: TGTGCCAGCAGCCGGACAGATCAAGAGACCCAGTACTTC.